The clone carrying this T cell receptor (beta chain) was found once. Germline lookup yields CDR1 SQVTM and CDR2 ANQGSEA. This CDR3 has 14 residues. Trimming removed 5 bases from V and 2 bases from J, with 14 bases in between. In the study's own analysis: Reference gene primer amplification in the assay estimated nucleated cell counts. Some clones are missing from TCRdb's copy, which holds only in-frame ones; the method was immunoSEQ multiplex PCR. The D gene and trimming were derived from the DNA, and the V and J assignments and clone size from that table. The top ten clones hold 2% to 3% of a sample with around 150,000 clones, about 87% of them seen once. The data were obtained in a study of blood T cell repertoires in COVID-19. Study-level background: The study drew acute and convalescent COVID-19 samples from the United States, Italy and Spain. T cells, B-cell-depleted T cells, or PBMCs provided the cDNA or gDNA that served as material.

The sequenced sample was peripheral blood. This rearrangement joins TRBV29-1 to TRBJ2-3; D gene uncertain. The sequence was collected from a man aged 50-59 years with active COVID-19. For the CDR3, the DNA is TGCAGCGTTTGTCCCCCAGGAAACACAGATACGCAGTATTTT. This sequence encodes CSVCPPGNTDTQYF.